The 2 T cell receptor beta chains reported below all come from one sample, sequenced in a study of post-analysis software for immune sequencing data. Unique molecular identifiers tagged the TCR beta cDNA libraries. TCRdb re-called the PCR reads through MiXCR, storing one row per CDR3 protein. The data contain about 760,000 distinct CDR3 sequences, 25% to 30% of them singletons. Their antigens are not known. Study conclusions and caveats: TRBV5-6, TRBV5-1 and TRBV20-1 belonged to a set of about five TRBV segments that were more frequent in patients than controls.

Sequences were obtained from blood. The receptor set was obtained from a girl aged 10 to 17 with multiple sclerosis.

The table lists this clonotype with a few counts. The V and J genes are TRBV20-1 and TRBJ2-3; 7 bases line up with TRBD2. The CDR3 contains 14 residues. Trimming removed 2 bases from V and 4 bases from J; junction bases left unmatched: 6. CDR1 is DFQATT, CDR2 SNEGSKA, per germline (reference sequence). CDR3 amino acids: CSARKTSWPDTQYF. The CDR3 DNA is TGCAGTGCTAGAAAGACTAGCTGGCCAGATACGCAGTATTTT.

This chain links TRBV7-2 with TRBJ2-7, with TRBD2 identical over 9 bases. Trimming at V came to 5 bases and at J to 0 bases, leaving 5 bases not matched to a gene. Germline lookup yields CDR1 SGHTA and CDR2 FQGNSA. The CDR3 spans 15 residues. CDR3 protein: CASSASSGVSYEQYF. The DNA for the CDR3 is TGTGCCAGCAGCGCTTCTAGCGGGGTCTCCTACGAGCAGTACTTC.